This T cell receptor (beta chain) was obtained from a study of radiotherapy plus CTLA-4 blockade in lung cancer. Study background: In around 17% of patients, objective responses were seen; around 34% had disease control.

Study-level points and caveats: Tumor-origin TCR clones grew in blood after radiotherapy plus ipilimumab.

Germline assignment: CDR1 MNHEY and CDR2 SMNVEV (reference sequence). The CDR3 is 13 residues long. V gave up 5 bases and J gave up 3 bases, with 10 bases separating them. Using immunoSEQ multiplex PCR, the repertoire was profiled, and TCRdb retains in-frame clones only, with some absent. Of 50,000 to 65,000 clones detected, 77% appear once; the ten largest clones hold about 4%. A note on this clone: What it recognizes is unknown.

The material sequenced was peripheral blood, taken from a patient treated with radiotherapy plus ipilimumab. This TCR derives from a human donor with non-small cell lung cancer who had a partial response to radiotherapy plus ipilimumab. V is TRBV27 and J is TRBJ1-2; D may be TRBD1 (6 bases). The CDR3 is CASSRRTDYGYTF. CDR3 sequence (DNA): TGTGCCAGCAGTAGAAGGACAGACTATGGCTACACCTTC.